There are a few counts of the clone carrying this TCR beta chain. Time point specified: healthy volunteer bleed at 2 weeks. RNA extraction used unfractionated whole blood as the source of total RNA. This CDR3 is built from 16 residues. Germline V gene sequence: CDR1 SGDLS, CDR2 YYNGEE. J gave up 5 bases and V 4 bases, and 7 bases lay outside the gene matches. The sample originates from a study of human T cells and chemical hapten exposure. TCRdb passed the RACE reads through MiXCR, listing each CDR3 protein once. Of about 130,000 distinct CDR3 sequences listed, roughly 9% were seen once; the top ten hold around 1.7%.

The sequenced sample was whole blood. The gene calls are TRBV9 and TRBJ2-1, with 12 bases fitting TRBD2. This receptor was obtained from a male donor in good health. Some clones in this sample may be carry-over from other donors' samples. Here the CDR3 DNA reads TGTGCCAGCAGCCCTATCCTAGCGGGGGGGCACAATGAGCAGTTCTTC. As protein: CASSPILAGGHNEQFF.